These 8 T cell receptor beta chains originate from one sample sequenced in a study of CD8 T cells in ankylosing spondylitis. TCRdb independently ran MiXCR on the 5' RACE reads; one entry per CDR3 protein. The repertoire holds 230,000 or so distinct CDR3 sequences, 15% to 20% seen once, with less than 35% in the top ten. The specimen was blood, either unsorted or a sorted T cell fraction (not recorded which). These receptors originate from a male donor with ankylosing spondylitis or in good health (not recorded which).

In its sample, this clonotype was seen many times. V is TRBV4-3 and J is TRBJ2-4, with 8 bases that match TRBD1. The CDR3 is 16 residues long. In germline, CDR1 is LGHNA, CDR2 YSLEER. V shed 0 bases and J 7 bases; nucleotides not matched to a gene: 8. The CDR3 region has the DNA TGCGCCAGCAGCCAAGATCCAGGGGGCGTAGGGAACATTCAGTACTTC. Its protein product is CASSQDPGGVGNIQYF.

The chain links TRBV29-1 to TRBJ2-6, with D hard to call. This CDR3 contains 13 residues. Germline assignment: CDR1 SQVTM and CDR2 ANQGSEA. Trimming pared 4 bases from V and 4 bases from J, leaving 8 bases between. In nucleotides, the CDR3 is TGCAGCGTTGTATGGCCCGGGGCCAACGTCCTGACTTTC. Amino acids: CSVVWPGANVLTF.

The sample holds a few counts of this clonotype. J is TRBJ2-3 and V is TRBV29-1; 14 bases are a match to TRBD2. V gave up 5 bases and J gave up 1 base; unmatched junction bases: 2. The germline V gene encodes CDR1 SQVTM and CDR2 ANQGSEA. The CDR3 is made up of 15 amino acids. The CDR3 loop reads CSVTGLAGGTDTQYF. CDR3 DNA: TGCAGCGTTACGGGACTAGCGGGGGGCACAGATACGCAGTATTTT.

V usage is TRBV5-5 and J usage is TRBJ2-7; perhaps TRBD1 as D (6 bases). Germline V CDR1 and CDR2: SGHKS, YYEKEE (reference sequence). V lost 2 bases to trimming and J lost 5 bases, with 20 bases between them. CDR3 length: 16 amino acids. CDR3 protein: CASSFSPRDIRHEQYF. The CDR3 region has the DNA TGTGCCAGCAGCTTCTCACCCCGGGACATTCGCCACGAGCAGTACTTC.

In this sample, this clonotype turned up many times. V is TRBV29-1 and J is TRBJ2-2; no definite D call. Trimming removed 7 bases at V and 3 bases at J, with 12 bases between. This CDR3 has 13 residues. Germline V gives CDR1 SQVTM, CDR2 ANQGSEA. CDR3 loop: CSAAMEDTGELFF. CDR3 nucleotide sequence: TGCAGCGCAGCAATGGAAGACACCGGGGAGCTGTTTTTT.

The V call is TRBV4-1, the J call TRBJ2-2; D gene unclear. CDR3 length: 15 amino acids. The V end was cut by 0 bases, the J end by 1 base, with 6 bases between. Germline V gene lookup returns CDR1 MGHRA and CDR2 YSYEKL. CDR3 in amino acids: CASSQEGLNTGELFF. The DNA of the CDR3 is TGCGCCAGCAGCCAAGAAGGGTTGAACACCGGGGAGCTGTTTTTT.

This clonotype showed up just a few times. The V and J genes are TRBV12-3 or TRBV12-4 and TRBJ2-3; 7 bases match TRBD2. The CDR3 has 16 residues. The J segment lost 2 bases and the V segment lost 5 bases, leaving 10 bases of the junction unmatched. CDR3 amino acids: CASSPHSRLATDTQYF. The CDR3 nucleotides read TGTGCCAGCAGTCCCCATTCCCGACTAGCCACAGATACGCAGTATTTT.

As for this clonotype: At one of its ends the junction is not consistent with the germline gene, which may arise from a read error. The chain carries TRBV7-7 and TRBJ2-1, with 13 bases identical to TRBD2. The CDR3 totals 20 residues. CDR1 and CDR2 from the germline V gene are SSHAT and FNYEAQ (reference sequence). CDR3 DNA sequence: TGTGCTAGCAGCCGAGACGTCTATACTAGCGGGAGGGAAAAGTCCAATGAGCAGTTCTTC. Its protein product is CASSRDVYTSGREKSNEQFF.